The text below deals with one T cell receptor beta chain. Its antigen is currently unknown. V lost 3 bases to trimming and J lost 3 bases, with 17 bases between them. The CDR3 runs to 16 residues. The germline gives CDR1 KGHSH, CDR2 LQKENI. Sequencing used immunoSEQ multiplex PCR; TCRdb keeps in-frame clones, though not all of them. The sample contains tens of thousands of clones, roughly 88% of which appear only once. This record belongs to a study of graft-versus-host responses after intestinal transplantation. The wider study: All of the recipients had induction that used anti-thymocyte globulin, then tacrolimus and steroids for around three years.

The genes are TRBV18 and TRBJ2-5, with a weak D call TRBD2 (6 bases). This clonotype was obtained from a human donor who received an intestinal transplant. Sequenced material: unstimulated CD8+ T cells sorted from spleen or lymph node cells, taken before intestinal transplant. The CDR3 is CASSPGGIPLKETQYF. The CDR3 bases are TGTGCCAGCTCACCGGGCGGGATTCCCTTAAAAGAGACCCAGTACTTC.